The rows below give T cell receptor beta chains drawn from one sample of a study of blood T cell repertoires in COVID-19. Clones were read by immunoSEQ multiplex PCR, and TCRdb kept only the in-frame ones, dropping some. The top ten hold roughly 9.8% of the sample, which has over 70,000 clones, 80% to 90% seen once. The material sequenced was peripheral blood. The source is a man in his 60s with COVID-19, enrolled during active disease. Both conserved end residues are part of each CDR3. The D gene is left open where the match is weak. A row's size may be missing; if present it is once, few, many or a size class.

clone size,J gene,D gene,V gene,CDR3 protein,CDR3 DNA
NA,TRBJ1-2,TRBD1,TRBV3-1/TRBV3-2,CASSQVLYRGSYGYTF,TGTGCCAGCAGCCAAGTTCTATACAGGGGGTCTTATGGCTACACCTTC
NA,TRBJ1-1,TRBD1,TRBV27,CASSWTPGQGATEAFF,TGTGCCAGCAGTTGGACCCCGGGACAGGGGGCCACTGAAGCTTTCTTT
NA,TRBJ1-2,NA,TRBV27,CASSTRGRNYGYTF,TGTGCCAGCAGCACCAGGGGCCGCAACTATGGCTACACCTTC
NA,TRBJ2-7,NA,TRBV13,CASSLGRIVGVPYEQYF,TGTGCCAGCAGCTTAGGCCGTATTGTAGGGGTCCCCTACGAGCAGTACTTC
once,TRBJ2-3,TRBD2,TRBV19,CASSIGLAEGDTQYF,TGTGCCAGTAGTATCGGACTAGCGGAAGGGGATACGCAGTATTTT
NA,TRBJ1-3,NA,TRBV6-1,CASSVRVGGVGSGNTIYF,TGTGCCAGCAGTGTTCGCGTGGGGGGGGTCGGCTCTGGAAACACCATATATTTT
once,TRBJ1-1,TRBD1,TRBV14,CASSKTGTGTPREAFF,TGTGCCAGCAGCAAAACCGGGACAGGGACACCCCGTGAAGCTTTCTTT
NA,TRBJ2-1,TRBD2,TRBV5-6,CASSFRLAGGPDEQFF,TGTGCCAGCAGCTTCCGACTAGCGGGGGGGCCAGATGAGCAGTTCTTC
NA,TRBJ1-2,NA,TRBV11-2,CASSLDALSRRYTF,TGTGCCAGCAGCTTAGACGCCCTGTCTAGACGCTACACCTTC
NA,TRBJ2-1,TRBD1,TRBV18,CASSPPGQGNEQFF,TGTGCCAGCTCACCACCGGGACAGGGCAATGAGCAGTTCTTC
NA,TRBJ1-6,NA,TRBV7-2,CASSSFTGSYNSPLHF,TGTGCCAGCAGTTCCTTTACAGGGTCGTATAATTCACCCCTCCACTTT
NA,TRBJ2-1,TRBD2,TRBV4-1,CASSQPGTSARKEQFF,TGCGCCAGCAGCCAACCCGGGACTAGCGCGCGGAAGGAGCAGTTCTTC
NA,TRBJ1-1,TRBD1,TRBV11-3,CASSPGQANTEAFF,TGTGCCAGCAGCCCGGGACAGGCGAACACTGAAGCTTTCTTT
NA,TRBJ2-5,TRBD2,TRBV23-1,CASRHTGTSRNCRETQYF,TGCGCCAGCAGGCACACCGGGACTAGCCGTAATTGCCGAGAGACCCAGTACTTC
few,TRBJ2-5,TRBD1,TRBV10-1,CASSWGQGLRETQYF,TGCGCCAGCAGTTGGGGACAGGGTCTTCGAGAGACCCAGTACTTC
NA,TRBJ2-1,TRBD2,TRBV6-6,CASRIRRGGNEQFF,TGTGCCAGCAGGATAAGGCGCGGGGGCAATGAGCAGTTCTTC
NA,TRBJ1-2,NA,TRBV19,CASSMGGNYGYTF,TGTGCCAGTAGTATGGGAGGGAACTATGGCTACACCTTC
NA,TRBJ2-7,TRBD1,TRBV6-5,CASSYGQGGTYEQYF,TGTGCCAGCAGTTATGGACAGGGAGGAACCTACGAGCAGTACTTC
NA,TRBJ2-7,TRBD1,TRBV7-2,CASSFIQGASYEQYF,TGTGCCAGCAGTTTTATACAGGGGGCATCCTACGAGCAGTACTTC
once,TRBJ2-7,TRBD2,TRBV6-5,CASERAGAISYEQYF,TGTGCCAGTGAGAGAGCGGGAGCTATCTCCTACGAGCAGTACTTC
NA,TRBJ1-2,NA,TRBV12-3/TRBV12-4,CASSLGGNYGYTF,TGTGCCAGCAGTTTAGGAGGGAACTATGGCTACACCTTC
NA,TRBJ1-2,TRBD1,TRBV3-1/TRBV3-2,CASSQPGQGASSGGYTF,TGTGCCAGCAGCCAACCGGGACAGGGGGCTTCATCGGGTGGCTACACCTTC